This T cell receptor (beta chain) was sequenced during a study of T cells after posttransplantation cyclophosphamide. Study results and limitations: TRB overlap between skin or GI tissue T cells and blood was limited. Later post-transplant blood repertoires were often dominated by donor CD8+ memory clones. After PTCy, TRB diversity resembled that of CNI/methotrexate controls.

Profiling relied on immunoSEQ multiplex PCR, and the TCRdb table lists in-frame clones only, not all of them. The table includes about 47,000 clones, almost 95% detected once. The germline gives CDR1 MDHEN, CDR2 SYDVKM. CDR3 length: 16 amino acids. The ends lost 5 bases at V and 2 bases at J; junction bases unmatched: 9. Concerning this clone: Its cognate antigen is unknown.

V gene TRBV28 combines with J gene TRBJ2-3, with 8 bases matching TRBD2. Sequenced sample: PBMCs. The source is a woman aged 45-65 years in good health and a related stem cell transplant donor. The CDR3 DNA reads TGTGCCAGCAGTCCGCTTAGCGGGGACCTCACAGATACGCAGTATTTT. Its translation is CASSPLSGDLTDTQYF.